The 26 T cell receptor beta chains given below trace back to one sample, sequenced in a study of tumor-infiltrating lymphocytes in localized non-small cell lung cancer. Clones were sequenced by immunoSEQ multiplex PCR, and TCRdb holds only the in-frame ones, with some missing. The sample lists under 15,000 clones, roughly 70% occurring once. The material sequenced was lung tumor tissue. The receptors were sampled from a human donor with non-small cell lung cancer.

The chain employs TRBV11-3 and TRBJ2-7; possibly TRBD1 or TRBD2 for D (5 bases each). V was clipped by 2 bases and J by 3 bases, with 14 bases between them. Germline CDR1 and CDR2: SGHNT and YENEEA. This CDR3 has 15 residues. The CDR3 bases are TGTGCCAGCAGCTTATCCGGGACGGCAAGCTACGAGCAGTACTTC. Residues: CASSLSGTASYEQYF.

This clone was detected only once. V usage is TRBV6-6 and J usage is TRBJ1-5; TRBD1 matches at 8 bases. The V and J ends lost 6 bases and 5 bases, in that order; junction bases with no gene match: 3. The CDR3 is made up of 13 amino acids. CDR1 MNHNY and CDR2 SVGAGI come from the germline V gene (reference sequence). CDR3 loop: CASRVQGDQPQHF. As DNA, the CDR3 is TGTGCCAGCAGAGTACAGGGGGATCAGCCCCAGCATTTT.

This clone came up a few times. CDR3 sequence reads: CASSLGTSVPGELFF. CDR3 bases: TGTGCCAGCAGCCTCGGGACTAGCGTGCCCGGGGAGCTGTTTTTT. The rearrangement uses TRBV9 and TRBJ2-2; TRBD2 matches at 10 bases. Germline values: CDR1 SGDLS, CDR2 YYNGEE. The CDR3 runs to 15 residues. Losses at the gene ends were 4 bases for V and 6 bases for J; bases not matched to a gene: 6.

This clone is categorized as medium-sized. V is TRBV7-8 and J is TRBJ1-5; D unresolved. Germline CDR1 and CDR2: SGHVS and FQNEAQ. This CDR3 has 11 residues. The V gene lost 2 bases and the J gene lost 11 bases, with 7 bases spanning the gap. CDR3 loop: CASSLQKAQHF. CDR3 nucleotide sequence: TGTGCCAGCAGCTTACAAAAAGCCCAGCATTTT.

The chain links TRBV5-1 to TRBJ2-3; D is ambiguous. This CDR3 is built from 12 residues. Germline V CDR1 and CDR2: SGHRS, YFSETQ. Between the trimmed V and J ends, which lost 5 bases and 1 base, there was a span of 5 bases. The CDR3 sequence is CASRVGTDTQYF. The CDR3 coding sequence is TGCGCCAGCAGGGTAGGCACAGATACGCAGTATTTT.

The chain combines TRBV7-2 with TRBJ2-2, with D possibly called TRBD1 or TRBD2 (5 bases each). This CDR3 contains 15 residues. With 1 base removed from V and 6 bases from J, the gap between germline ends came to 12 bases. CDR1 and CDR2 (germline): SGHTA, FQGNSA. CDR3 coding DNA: TGTGCCAGCAGCTTAGGGGGGTTTTCTTCCGGGGAGCTGTTTTTT. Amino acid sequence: CASSLGGFSSGELFF.

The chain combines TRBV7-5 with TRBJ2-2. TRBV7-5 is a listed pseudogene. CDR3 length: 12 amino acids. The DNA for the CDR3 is TGTGCCAGCAGCAGACCCACCGGGGAGCTGTTTTTT. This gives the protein CASSRPTGELFF.

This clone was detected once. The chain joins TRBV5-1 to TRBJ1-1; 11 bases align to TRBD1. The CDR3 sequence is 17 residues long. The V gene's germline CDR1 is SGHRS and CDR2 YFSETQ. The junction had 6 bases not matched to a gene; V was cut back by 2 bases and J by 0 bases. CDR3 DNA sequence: TGCGCCAGCAGCTTCAGGACAGGGGGCACGGTGAACACTGAAGCTTTCTTT. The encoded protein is CASSFRTGGTVNTEAFF. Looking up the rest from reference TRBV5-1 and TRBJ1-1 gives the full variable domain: KAGVTQTPRYLIKTRGQQVTLSCSPISGHRSVSWYQQTPGQGLQFLFEYFSETQRNKGNFPGRFSGRQFSNSRSEMNVSTLELGDSALYLCASSFRTGGTVNTEAFFGQGTRLTVV.

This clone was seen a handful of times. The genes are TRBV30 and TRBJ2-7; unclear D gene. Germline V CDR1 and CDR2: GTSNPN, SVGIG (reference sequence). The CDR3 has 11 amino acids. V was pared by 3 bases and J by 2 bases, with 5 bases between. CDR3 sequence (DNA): TGTGCCTGGAGGTCCGCCTACGAGCAGTACTTC. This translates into CAWRSAYEQYF.

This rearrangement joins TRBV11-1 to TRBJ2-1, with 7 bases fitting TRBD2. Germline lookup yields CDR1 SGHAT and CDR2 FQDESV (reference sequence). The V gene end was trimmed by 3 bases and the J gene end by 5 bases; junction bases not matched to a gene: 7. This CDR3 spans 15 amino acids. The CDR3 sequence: CASSFSLADNNEQFF. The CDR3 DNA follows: TGTGCCAGCAGCTTCAGCCTAGCGGACAACAATGAGCAGTTCTTC.

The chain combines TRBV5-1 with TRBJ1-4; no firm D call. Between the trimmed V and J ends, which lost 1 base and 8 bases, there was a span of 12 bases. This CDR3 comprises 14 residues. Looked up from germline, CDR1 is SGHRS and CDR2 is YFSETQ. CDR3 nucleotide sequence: TGCGCCAGCAGCTTGATCGAGTTTGGAGAAAAACTGTTTTTT. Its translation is CASSLIEFGEKLFF.

CDR3 region: CASSIEAGDQPQHF. CDR3 nucleotide sequence: TGTGCCAGTAGTATAGAAGCCGGGGATCAGCCCCAGCATTTT. The V and J genes are TRBV19 and TRBJ1-5; D is undetermined. In germline, CDR1 is LNHDA, CDR2 SQIVND (reference sequence). The CDR3 has 14 residues. Trimming pared 0 bases from V and 5 bases from J, leaving 8 bases between. The full variable domain, completed using reference TRBV19 and TRBJ1-5, is DGGITQSPKYLFRKEGQNVTLSCEQNLNHDAMYWYRQDPGQGLRLIYYSQIVNDFQKGDIAEGYSVSREKKESFPLTVTSAQKNPTAFYLCASSIEAGDQPQHFGDGTRLSIL.

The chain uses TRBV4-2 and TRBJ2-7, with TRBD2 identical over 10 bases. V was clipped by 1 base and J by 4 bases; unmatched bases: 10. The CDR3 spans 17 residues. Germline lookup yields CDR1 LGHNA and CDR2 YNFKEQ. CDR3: CASSQAYLAGATYEQYF. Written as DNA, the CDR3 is TGTGCCAGCAGCCAAGCTTATCTAGCGGGGGCTACATACGAGCAGTACTTC.

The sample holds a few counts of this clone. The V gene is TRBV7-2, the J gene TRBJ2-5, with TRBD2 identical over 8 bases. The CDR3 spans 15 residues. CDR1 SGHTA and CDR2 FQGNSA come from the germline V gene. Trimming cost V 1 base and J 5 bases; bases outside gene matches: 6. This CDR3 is CASSLVSGSQETQYF. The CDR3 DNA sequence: TGTGCCAGCAGCTTAGTGAGCGGGAGTCAGGAGACCCAGTACTTC.

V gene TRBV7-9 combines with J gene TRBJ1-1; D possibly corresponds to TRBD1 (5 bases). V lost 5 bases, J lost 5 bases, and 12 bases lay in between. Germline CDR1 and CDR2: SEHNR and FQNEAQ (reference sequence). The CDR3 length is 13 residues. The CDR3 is CASSLLGGTEAFF. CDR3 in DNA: TGTGCCAGCAGCCTCCTCGGGGGGACTGAAGCTTTCTTT.

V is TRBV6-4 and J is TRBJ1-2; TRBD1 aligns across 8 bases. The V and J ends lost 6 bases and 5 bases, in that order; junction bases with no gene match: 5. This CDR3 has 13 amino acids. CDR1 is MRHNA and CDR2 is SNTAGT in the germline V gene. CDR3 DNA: TGTGCCAGCAGCGCAGGGGGCCGTTATGGCTACACCTTC. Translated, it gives CASSAGGRYGYTF.

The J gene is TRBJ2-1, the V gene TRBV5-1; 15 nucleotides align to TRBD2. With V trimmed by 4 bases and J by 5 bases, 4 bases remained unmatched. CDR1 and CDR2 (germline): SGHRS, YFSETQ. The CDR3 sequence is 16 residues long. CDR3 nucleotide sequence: TGCGCCAGCAGCCCCGGGACTAGCGGGAGGAACAATGAGCAGTTCTTC. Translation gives CASSPGTSGRNNEQFF.

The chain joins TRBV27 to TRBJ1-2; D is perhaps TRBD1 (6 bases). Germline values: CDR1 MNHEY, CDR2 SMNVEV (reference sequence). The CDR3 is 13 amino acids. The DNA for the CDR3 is TGTGTGTCTGGGTCGGGCAGGGGCTATGGCTACACCTTC. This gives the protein CVSGSGRGYGYTF.

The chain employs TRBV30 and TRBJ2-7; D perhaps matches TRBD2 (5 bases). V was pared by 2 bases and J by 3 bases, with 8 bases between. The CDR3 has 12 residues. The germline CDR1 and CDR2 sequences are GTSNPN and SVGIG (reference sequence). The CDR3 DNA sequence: TGTGCCTGGAGTCAAGCGGACTACGAGCAGTACTTC. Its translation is CAWSQADYEQYF.

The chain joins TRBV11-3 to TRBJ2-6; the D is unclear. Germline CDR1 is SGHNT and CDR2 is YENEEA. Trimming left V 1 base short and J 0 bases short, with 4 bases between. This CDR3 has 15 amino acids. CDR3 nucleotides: TGTGCCAGCAGCTTAGGGTCCTCTGGGGCCAACGTCCTGACTTTC. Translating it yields CASSLGSSGANVLTF.

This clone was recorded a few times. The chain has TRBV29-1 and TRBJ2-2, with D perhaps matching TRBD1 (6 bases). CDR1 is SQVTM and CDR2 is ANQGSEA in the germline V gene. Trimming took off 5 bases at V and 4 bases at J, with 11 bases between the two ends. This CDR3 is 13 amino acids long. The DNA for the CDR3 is TGCAGCGTTTCAGGGGCGGGCACCGGGGAGCTGTTTTTT. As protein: CSVSGAGTGELFF.

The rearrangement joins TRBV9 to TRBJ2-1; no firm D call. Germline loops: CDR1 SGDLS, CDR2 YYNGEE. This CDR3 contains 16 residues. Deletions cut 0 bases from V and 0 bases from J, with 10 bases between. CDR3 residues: CASSVVVESSYNEQFF. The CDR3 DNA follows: TGTGCCAGCAGCGTAGTCGTGGAAAGCTCCTACAATGAGCAGTTCTTC.

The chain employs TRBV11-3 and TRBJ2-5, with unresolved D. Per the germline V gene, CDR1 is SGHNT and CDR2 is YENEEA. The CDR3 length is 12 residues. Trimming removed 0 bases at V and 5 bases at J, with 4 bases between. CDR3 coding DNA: TGTGCCAGCAGCTTAGATTTGGAGACCCAGTACTTC. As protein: CASSLDLETQYF.

The CDR3 reads CASSQGSGSTDTQYF. CDR3 sequence (DNA): TGCGCCAGCAGCCAAGGCAGCGGGAGTACAGATACGCAGTATTTT. The rearrangement links TRBV4-1 to TRBJ2-3; 8 nucleotides line up with TRBD2. The length of the CDR3 is 15 residues. Germline CDR1 MGHRA, CDR2 YSYEKL. V gave up 1 base and J gave up 3 bases; unmatched junction bases: 3.

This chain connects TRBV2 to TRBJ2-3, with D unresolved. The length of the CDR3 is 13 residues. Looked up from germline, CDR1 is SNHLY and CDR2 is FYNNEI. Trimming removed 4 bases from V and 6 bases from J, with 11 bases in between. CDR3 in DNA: TGTGCCAGCAGTGCGGCAGTCTTTGATACGCAGTATTTT. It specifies CASSAAVFDTQYF.

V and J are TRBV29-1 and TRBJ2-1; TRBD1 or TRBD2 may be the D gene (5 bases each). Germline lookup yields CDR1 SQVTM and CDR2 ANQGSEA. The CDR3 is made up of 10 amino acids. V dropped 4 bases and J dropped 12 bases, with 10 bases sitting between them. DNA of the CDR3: TGCAGCGTTGGGATCGGGACGCAGTTCTTC. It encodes CSVGIGTQFF.